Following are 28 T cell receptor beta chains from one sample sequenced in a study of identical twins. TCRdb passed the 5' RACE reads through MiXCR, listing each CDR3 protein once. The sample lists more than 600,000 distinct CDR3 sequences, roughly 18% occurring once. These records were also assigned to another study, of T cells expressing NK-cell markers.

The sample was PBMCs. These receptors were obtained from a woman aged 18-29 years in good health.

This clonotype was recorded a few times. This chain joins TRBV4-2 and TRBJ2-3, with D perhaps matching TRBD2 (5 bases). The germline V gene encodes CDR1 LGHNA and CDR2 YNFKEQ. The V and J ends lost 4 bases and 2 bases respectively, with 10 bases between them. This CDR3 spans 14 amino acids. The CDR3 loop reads CASSLRTHTDTQYF. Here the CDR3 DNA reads TGTGCCAGCAGCCTTAGGACTCACACAGATACGCAGTATTTT.

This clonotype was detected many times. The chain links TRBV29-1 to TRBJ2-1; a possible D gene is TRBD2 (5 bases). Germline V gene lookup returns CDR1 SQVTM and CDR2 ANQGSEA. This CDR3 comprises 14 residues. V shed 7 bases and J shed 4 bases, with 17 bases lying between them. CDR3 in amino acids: CSALGGDGYNEQFF. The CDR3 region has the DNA TGCAGCGCTCTCGGAGGAGACGGTTACAATGAGCAGTTCTTC.

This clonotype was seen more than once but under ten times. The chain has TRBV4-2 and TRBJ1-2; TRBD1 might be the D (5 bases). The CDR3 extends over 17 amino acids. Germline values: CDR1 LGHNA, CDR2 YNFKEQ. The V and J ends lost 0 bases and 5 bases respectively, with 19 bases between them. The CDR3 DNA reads TGTGCCAGCAGCCAAGATCTGGCAGCCGGGGGAAAGTATGGCTACACCTTC. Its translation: CASSQDLAAGGKYGYTF.

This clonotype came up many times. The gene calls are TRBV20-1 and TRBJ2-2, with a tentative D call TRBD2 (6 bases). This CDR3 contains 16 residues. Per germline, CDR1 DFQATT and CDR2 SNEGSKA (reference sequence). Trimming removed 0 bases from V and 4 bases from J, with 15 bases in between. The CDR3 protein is CSAREQGAGRTGELFF. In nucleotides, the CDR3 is TGCAGTGCTAGAGAGCAGGGTGCGGGGCGCACCGGGGAGCTGTTTTTT.

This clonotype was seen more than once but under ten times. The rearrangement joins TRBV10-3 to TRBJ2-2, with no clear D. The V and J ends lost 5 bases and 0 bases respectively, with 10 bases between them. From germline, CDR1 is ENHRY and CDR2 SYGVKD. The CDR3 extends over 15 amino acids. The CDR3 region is CAISFQGTNTGELFF. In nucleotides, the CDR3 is TGTGCCATCAGTTTCCAAGGGACGAACACCGGGGAGCTGTTTTTT.

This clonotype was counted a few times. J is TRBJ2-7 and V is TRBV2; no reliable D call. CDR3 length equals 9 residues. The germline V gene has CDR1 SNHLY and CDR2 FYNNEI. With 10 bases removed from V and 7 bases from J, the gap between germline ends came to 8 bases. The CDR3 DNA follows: TGTGCCATTGGGTCGGAGCAGTACTTC. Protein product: CAIGSEQYF.

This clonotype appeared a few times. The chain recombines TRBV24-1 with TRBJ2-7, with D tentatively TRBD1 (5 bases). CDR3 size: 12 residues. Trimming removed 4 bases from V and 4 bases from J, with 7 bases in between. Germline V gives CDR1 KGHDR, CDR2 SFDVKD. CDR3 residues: CATSEDNYEQYF. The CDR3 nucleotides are TGTGCCACCAGTGAGGACAATTACGAGCAGTACTTC.

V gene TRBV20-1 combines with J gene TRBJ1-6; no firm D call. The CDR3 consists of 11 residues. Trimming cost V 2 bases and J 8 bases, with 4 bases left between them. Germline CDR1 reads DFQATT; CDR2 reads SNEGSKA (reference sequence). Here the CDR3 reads CSARRDSPLHF. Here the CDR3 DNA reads TGCAGTGCTAGACGGGATTCACCCCTCCACTTT.

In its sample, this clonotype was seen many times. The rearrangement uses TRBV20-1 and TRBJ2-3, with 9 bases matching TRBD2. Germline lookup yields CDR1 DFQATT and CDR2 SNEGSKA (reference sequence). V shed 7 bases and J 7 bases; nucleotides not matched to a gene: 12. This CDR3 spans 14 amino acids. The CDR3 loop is CSVSMLAGSYTQYF. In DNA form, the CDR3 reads TGCAGTGTTTCCATGCTAGCGGGGAGCTATACGCAGTATTTT.

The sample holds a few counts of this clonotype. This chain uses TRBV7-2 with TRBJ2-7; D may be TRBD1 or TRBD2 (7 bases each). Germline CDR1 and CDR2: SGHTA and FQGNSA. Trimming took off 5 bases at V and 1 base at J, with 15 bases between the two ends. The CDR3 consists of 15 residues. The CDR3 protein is CASSQGGTLSYEQYF. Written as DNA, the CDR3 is TGTGCCAGCAGCCAGGGGGGGACCCTTTCCTACGAGCAGTACTTC.

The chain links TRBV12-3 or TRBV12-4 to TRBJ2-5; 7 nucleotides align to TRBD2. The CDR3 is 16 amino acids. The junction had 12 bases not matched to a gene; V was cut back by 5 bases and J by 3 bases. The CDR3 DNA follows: TGTGCCAGCAGTATGACCCTAGAGGCGGGGGAAGAGACCCAGTACTTC. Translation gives CASSMTLEAGEETQYF.

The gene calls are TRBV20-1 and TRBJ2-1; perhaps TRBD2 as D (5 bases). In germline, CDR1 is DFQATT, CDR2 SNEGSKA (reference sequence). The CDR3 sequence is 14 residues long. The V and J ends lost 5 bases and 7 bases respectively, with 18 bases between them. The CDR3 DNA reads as TGCAGTGCTCCAGCTTCGAGATCGGGGAATGAGCAGTTCTTC. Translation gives CSAPASRSGNEQFF.

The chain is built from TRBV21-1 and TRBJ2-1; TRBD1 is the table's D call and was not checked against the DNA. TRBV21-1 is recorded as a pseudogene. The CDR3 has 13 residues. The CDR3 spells CASSHLRVYEQFF. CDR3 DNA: TGTGCCAGCAGCCACCTCAGGGTCTATGAGCAGTTCTTC.

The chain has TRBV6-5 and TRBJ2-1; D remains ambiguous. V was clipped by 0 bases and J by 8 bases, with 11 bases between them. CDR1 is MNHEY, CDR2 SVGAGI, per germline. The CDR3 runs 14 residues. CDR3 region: CASSYSTPRDEQFF. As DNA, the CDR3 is TGTGCCAGCAGTTACTCGACCCCTCGGGATGAGCAGTTCTTC.

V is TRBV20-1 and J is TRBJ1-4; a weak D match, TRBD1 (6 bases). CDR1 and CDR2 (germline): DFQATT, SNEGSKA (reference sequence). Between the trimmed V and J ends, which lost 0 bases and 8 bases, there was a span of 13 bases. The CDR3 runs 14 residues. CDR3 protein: CSARDQQGGEKLFF. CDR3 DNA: TGCAGTGCTAGAGATCAACAGGGCGGAGAAAAACTGTTTTTT.

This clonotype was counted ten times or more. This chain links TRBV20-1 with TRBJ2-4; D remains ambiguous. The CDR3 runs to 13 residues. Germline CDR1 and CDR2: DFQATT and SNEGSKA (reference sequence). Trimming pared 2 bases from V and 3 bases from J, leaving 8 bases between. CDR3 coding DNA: TGCAGTGCTAGATGGCGGAACAAAAACATTCAGTACTTC. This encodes CSARWRNKNIQYF.

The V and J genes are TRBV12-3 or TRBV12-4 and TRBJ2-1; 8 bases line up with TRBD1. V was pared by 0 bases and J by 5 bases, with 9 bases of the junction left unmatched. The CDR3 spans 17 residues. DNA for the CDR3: TGTGCCAGCAGTTTAGCGAGTGGCAGGGGGCTTAACAATGAGCAGTTCTTC. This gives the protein CASSLASGRGLNNEQFF.

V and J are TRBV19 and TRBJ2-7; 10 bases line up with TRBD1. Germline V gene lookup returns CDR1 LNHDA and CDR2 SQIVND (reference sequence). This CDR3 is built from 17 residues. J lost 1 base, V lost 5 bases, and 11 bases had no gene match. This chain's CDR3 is CASSPVTGTGASYEQYF. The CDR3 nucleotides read TGTGCCAGTAGTCCGGTAACTGGGACAGGGGCTTCCTACGAGCAGTACTTC.

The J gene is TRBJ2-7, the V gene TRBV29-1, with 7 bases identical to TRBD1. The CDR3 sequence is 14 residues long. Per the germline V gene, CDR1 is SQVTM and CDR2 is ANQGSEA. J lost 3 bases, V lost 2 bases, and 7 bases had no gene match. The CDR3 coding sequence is TGCAGCGTTGAAACCCCCGGGACAGTCTACGAGCAGTACTTC. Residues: CSVETPGTVYEQYF.

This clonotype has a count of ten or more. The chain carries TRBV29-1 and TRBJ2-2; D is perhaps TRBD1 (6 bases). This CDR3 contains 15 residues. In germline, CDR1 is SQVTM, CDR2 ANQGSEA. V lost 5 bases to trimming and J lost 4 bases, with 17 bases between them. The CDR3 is CSVPPDRLITGELFF. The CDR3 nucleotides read TGCAGCGTTCCCCCCGACAGGCTGATCACCGGGGAGCTGTTTTTT.

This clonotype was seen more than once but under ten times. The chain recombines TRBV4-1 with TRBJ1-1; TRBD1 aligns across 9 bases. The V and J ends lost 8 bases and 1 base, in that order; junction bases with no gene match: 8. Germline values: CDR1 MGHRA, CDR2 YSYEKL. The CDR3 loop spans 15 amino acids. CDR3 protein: CASGGTGFGNTEAFF. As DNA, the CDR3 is TGCGCCAGCGGTGGGACAGGGTTCGGGAACACTGAAGCTTTCTTT.

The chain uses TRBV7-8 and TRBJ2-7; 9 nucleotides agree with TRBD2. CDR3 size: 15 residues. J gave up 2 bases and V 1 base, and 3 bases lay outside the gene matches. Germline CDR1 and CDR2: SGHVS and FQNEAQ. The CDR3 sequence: CASSLVSSGTYEQYF. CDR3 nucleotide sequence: TGTGCCAGCAGCTTAGTCTCTAGCGGGACCTACGAGCAGTACTTC. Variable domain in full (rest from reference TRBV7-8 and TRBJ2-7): GAGVSQSPRYKVAKRGQDVALRCDPISGHVSLFWYQQALGQGPEFLTYFQNEAQLDKSGLPSDRFFAERPEGSVSTLKIQRTQQEDSAVYLCASSLVSSGTYEQYFGPGTRLTVT.

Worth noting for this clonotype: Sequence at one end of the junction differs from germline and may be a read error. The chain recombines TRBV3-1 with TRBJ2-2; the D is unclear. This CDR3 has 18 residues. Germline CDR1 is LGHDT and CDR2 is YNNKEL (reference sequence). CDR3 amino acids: CASSHPRAAATNTVELFF. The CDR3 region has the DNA TGTGCCAGCAGCCACCCCCGCGCGGCGGCCACGAACACCGTGGAGCTGTTTTTT.

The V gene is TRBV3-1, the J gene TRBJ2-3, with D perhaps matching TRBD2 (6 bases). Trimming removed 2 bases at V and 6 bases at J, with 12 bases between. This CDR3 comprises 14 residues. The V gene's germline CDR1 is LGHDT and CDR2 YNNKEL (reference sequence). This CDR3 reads CASSQNLGGDTQYF. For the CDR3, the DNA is TGTGCCAGCAGCCAAAACCTGGGAGGCGATACGCAGTATTTT.

The CDR3 DNA reads as TGTGCCAGCAGCTTCCCAGGACAGGGGCAGACCCAGTACTTC. This gives the protein CASSFPGQGQTQYF. The V call is TRBV7-9, the J call TRBJ2-5, with 9 positions matching TRBD1. This CDR3 spans 14 amino acids. The J segment lost 6 bases and the V segment lost 3 bases, leaving 5 bases of the junction unmatched. CDR1 and CDR2 from the germline V gene are SEHNR and FQNEAQ (reference sequence).

The CDR3, as DNA: TGTGCCAGCAGCGACACAGTTGGGGGCCTCTACAATGAGCAGTTCTTC. Its translation: CASSDTVGGLYNEQFF. The J gene is TRBJ2-1, the V gene TRBV9, with a possible D match to TRBD1 (6 bases). V shed 3 bases and J shed 3 bases, with 16 bases lying between them. The CDR3 contains 16 residues. CDR1 is SGDLS and CDR2 is YYNGEE in the germline V gene.

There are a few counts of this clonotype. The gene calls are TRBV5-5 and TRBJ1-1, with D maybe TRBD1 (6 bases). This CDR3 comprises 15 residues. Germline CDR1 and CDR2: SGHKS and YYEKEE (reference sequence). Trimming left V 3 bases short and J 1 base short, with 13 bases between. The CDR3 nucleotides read TGTGCCAGCAGCTCAACTACAGGGCCGAACACTGAAGCTTTCTTT. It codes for CASSSTTGPNTEAFF. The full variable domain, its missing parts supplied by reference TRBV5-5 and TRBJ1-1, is DAGVTQSPTHLIKTRGQQVTLRCSPISGHKSVSWYQQVLGQGPQFIFQYYEKEERGRGNFPDRFSARQFPNYSSELNVNALLLGDSALYLCASSSTTGPNTEAFFGQGTRLTVV.

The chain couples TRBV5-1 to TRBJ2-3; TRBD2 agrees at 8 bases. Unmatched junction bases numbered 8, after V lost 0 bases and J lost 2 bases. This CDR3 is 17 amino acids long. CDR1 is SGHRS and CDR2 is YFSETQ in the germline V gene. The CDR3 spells CASSLAVIAGYTDTQYF. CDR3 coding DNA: TGCGCCAGCAGCTTGGCCGTCATAGCGGGGTACACAGATACGCAGTATTTT.